The 16 T cell receptor beta chains given below trace back to one sample, sequenced in a study of cytomegalovirus exposure and HLA in healthy donors. TCRdb's table, derived via immunoSEQ multiplex PCR, lists solely in-frame clones and lacks some. The table has about 200,000 clones, just over 85% seen once. The sample comprised PBMCs. Source of these receptors: a young woman in good health and CMV-seronegative.

This chain uses TRBV9 with TRBJ2-5; TRBD2 aligns across 10 bases. Germline CDR1 and CDR2: SGDLS and YYNGEE. J was trimmed by 5 bases and V by 0 bases; bases with no gene match: 10. The CDR3 sequence is 17 residues long. The CDR3 nucleotides read TGTGCCAGCAGCGTAGGCCTAGCGGGAGCATCTCGGGAGACCCAGTACTTC. This gives the protein CASSVGLAGASRETQYF. Full variable domain (missing parts from reference TRBV9 and TRBJ2-5): DSGVTQTPKHLITATGQRVTLRCSPRSGDLSVYWYQQSLDQGLQFLIQYYNGEERAKGNILERFSAQQFPDLHSELNLSSLELGDSALYFCASSVGLAGASRETQYFGPGTRLLVL.

Here the CDR3 DNA reads TGTGCCAGCTCACCACAAACGACTAGAAGCGATGAGCAGTTCTTC. It codes for CASSPQTTRSDEQFF. This chain connects TRBV18 to TRBJ2-1, with D possibly TRBD2 on 6 matching bases. V lost 1 base and J lost 8, with 15 bases in between. The V gene's germline CDR1 is KGHSH and CDR2 LQKENI. The CDR3 contains 15 residues.

The chain has TRBV11-2 and TRBJ2-7; D possibly corresponds to TRBD1 (6 bases). The V gene's germline CDR1 is SGHAT and CDR2 FQNNGV. Between the trimmed V and J ends, which lost 4 bases and 4 bases, there was a span of 17 bases. This CDR3 region has 15 residues. CDR3: CASSWVYRALYEQYF. CDR3 DNA sequence: TGTGCCAGCAGCTGGGTTTACAGGGCGTTGTACGAGCAGTACTTC.

V and J are TRBV4-1 and TRBJ2-1; 11 nucleotides line up with TRBD2. This CDR3 comprises 17 residues. Germline V CDR1 and CDR2: MGHRA, YSYEKL. The V and J ends lost 0 bases and 2 bases, in that order; junction bases with no gene match: 3. Here the CDR3 DNA reads TGCGCCAGCAGCCAAGATTCGACTAGCGGGGCCTACAATGAGCAGTTCTTC. This translates into CASSQDSTSGAYNEQFF.

This chain links TRBV19 with TRBJ2-7; D perhaps matches TRBD2 (6 bases). This CDR3 is built from 12 residues. V was shortened by 3 bases and J by 4 bases, with 7 bases between the two germline ends. The germline V gene encodes CDR1 LNHDA and CDR2 SQIVND (reference sequence). The CDR3: CASSMEGYEQYF. The CDR3 nucleotides read TGTGCCAGTAGTATGGAGGGATACGAGCAGTACTTC.

This chain uses TRBV27 with TRBJ1-1, with 7 bases aligning to TRBD1. The germline gives CDR1 MNHEY, CDR2 SMNVEV (reference sequence). The CDR3 has 15 residues. V shed 5 bases, J shed 5 bases, and the junction held 11 bases outside the gene matches. CDR3 sequence reads: CASSLREGGSTEAFF. CDR3 sequence (DNA): TGTGCCAGCAGTCTCCGAGAAGGGGGCAGTACTGAAGCTTTCTTT.

The rearrangement joins TRBV11-2 to TRBJ1-1; unclear D gene. V dropped 5 bases and J dropped 5 bases, with 12 bases sitting between them. Germline CDR1 reads SGHAT; CDR2 reads FQNNGV. This CDR3 comprises 13 residues. In DNA, the CDR3 is TGTGCCAGCAGCCCCCGGGGTTGGACTGAAGCTTTCTTT. It translates to CASSPRGWTEAFF.

The chain combines TRBV15 with TRBJ2-7, with TRBD1 matching over 9 bases. Germline loops: CDR1 LNHNV, CDR2 YYDKDF (reference sequence). The V segment lost 2 bases and the J segment 2 bases; nucleotides outside the gene matches: 7. The CDR3 contains 16 residues. CDR3 coding DNA: TGTGCCACCAGCAGAAATTCCGGGACAGGGACCTACGAGCAGTACTTC. Translation: CATSRNSGTGTYEQYF.

This clone was detected once. This rearrangement joins TRBV9 to TRBJ2-1; 14 positions match TRBD2. CDR3 length equals 16 residues. Germline loops: CDR1 SGDLS, CDR2 YYNGEE. V shed 4 bases and J 9 bases; nucleotides not matched to a gene: 9. The CDR3, as DNA: TGTGCCAGCAGCTCAGGTTGGACTAGCGGGAGGACTGAGCAGTTCTTC. Translated: CASSSGWTSGRTEQFF.

The J gene is TRBJ2-1, the V gene TRBV9; D is perhaps TRBD2 (6 bases). Trimming removed 0 bases from V and 10 bases from J, with 14 bases in between. Germline V gene data show CDR1 as SGDLS and CDR2 as YYNGEE. The CDR3 is 14 residues long. The CDR3 coding sequence is TGTGCCAGCAGCGTAGCATTGGGGACTTTCGAGCAGTTCTTC. This sequence encodes CASSVALGTFEQFF.

The chain links TRBV7-9 to TRBJ1-2; D is uncertain. Trimming removed 4 bases at V and 0 bases at J, with 3 bases between. Germline V gene sequence: CDR1 SEHNR, CDR2 FQNEAQ (reference sequence). The CDR3 loop spans 12 amino acids. The CDR3 is CASSSSNYGYTF. CDR3 nucleotide sequence: TGTGCCAGCAGCTCGTCTAACTATGGCTACACCTTC.

The chain uses TRBV4-1 and TRBJ1-1, with a possible D match to TRBD1 (6 bases). This CDR3 has 16 residues. The germline CDR1 and CDR2 sequences are MGHRA and YSYEKL. V dropped 1 base and J dropped 3 bases, with 15 bases sitting between them. As DNA, the CDR3 is TGCGCCAGCAGCCAAGTTACAGGGACCGGGGACACTGAAGCTTTCTTT. Protein: CASSQVTGTGDTEAFF.

The chain joins TRBV27 to TRBJ2-6, with TRBD1 as a possible D gene (6 bases). CDR3 length: 15 amino acids. Trimming removed 2 bases at V and 9 bases at J, with 14 bases between. Germline V CDR1 and CDR2: MNHEY, SMNVEV (reference sequence). The CDR3 here is CASSLRWTEGNVLTF. CDR3 coding DNA: TGTGCCAGCAGTTTACGGTGGACAGAGGGCAACGTCCTGACTTTC.

The chain carries TRBV20-1 and TRBJ2-7; a possible D gene is TRBD2 (6 bases). V was trimmed by 6 bases and J by 7 bases, leaving 13 bases between them. CDR3 length equals 11 residues. CDR1 is DFQATT and CDR2 is SNEGSKA in the germline V gene (reference sequence). The CDR3 nucleotides read TGCAGTGCCTCGCGGAGGGAAGAGCAGTACTTC. Residues: CSASRREEQYF.

CDR3 DNA: TGTGCCAGCAGCCCTTCCGGGAACGGACCGAACACCGGGGAGCTGTTTTTT. It yields the protein CASSPSGNGPNTGELFF. This chain links TRBV9 with TRBJ2-2; D perhaps matches TRBD2 (5 bases). The CDR3 runs to 17 residues. With 4 bases removed from V and 0 bases from J, the gap between germline ends came to 16 bases. Germline V gene lookup returns CDR1 SGDLS and CDR2 YYNGEE.

This CDR3 is CASSTGQGNEKLFF. The CDR3 bases are TGTGCCAGCAGCACCGGACAGGGGAATGAAAAACTGTTTTTT. The J gene is TRBJ1-4, the V gene TRBV7-9; 9 bases agree with TRBD1. The CDR3 consists of 14 residues. Germline CDR1 and CDR2: SEHNR and FQNEAQ (reference sequence). The J segment lost 5 bases and the V segment lost 5 bases, leaving 3 bases of the junction unmatched.